This T cell receptor (beta chain) was found in a study of cytotoxic CD8 clonotypes in ibrutinib-treated CLL. The CDR3 spans 14 residues. Germline V CDR1 and CDR2: KGHSY, FQNENV. Trimming removed 2 bases at V and 2 bases at J, with 8 bases between. TCRdb's table, derived via immunoSEQ multiplex PCR, lists solely in-frame clones and lacks some. Of around 130,000 clones in the sample, 80% to 85% were seen once. Here the sequenced sample was PBMCs, taken after 24 months of ibrutinib treatment. The chain joins TRBV16 to TRBJ2-3; TRBD1 or TRBD2 may be the D gene (5 bases each). The receptor's source is a human donor with chronic lymphocytic leukemia. CDR3 bases: TGTGCCAGCAGCCAAGGGGGTTCCACAGATACGCAGTATTTT. As protein: CASSQGGSTDTQYF.